The 13 T cell receptor beta chains below all came from one sample that was sequenced in a study of response to subunit inactivated influenza vaccine. TCRdb re-analysed the RT-PCR reads in MiXCR, keeping a single row per CDR3 protein. The repertoire holds some 550,000 distinct CDR3 sequences, with under 25% as singletons. The same sample was also used in a study of T cells expressing NK-cell markers. As that report states: 5'RACE template switching with UMIs produced the TCR beta cDNA.

The sample consisted of CD4+ T cells sorted from PBMCs, taken 11 to 12 days after vaccination. The source of these receptors is a middle-aged man who received an inactivated influenza vaccine.

This clonotype has just a few counts. V usage is TRBV6-1 and J usage is TRBJ1-1; a possible D gene is TRBD1 (6 bases). The ends were cut back, 5 bases at V and 5 bases at J, with 21 bases in the middle. The CDR3 is 16 residues long. The germline CDR1 and CDR2 sequences are MNHNS and SASEGT. CDR3 residues: CASSPLQGRARTEAFF. In nucleotides, the CDR3 is TGTGCCAGCAGTCCACTACAGGGTCGGGCGCGTACTGAAGCTTTCTTT.

The chain's CDR3 is CATRGFGDYEQYF. The CDR3 DNA is TGTGCCACCAGGGGGTTTGGAGACTACGAGCAGTACTTC. The genes are TRBV24-1 and TRBJ2-7; D remains unclear. The V and J ends lost 7 bases and 3 bases respectively, with 12 bases between them. This CDR3 is built from 13 residues. In germline, CDR1 is KGHDR, CDR2 SFDVKD.

V gene TRBV20-1 combines with J gene TRBJ2-7; D not resolved. V was shortened by 0 bases and J by 0 bases, with 9 bases between the two germline ends. The CDR3 runs to 14 residues. Germline V gene sequence: CDR1 DFQATT, CDR2 SNEGSKA (reference sequence). This CDR3 is CSARDRPSSYEQYF. The CDR3 DNA reads TGCAGTGCTAGAGACAGGCCTTCCTCCTACGAGCAGTACTTC.

This clonotype was observed a single time. The V and J genes are TRBV23-1 and TRBJ2-4, with a tentative D call TRBD1 (5 bases). TRBV23-1 falls under the ORF class, with uncertain function. The CDR3 extends over 15 amino acids. Trimming took 0 bases from V and 0 from J, leaving 6 bases between them. Written as DNA, the CDR3 is TGCGCCAGCAGTCAATCAGGGGCAGCCAAAAACATTCAGTACTTC. It encodes CASSQSGAAKNIQYF.

The chain uses TRBV20-1 and TRBJ1-6, with 8 bases identical to TRBD1. Germline V CDR1 and CDR2: DFQATT, SNEGSKA (reference sequence). This CDR3 comprises 13 residues. Losses at the gene ends were 3 bases for V and 8 bases for J; bases not matched to a gene: 3. CDR3 sequence: CSARQGADSPLHF. DNA for the CDR3: TGCAGTGCTAGGCAGGGGGCGGATTCACCCCTCCACTTT.

In DNA, the CDR3 is TGCGCCAGCAGCTTGGAACCCAGCGGGAGTCCTACCGGGGAGCTGTTTTTT. Protein product: CASSLEPSGSPTGELFF. The rearrangement joins TRBV5-1 to TRBJ2-2; 8 bases fit TRBD2. The CDR3 has 17 residues. V was pared by 0 bases and J by 5 bases, with 9 bases of the junction left unmatched. Per germline, CDR1 SGHRS and CDR2 YFSETQ.

This clonotype was observed a few times. The gene calls are TRBV28 and TRBJ1-3; D remains unclear. V dropped 8 bases and J dropped 9 bases, with 17 bases sitting between them. Germline lookup yields CDR1 MDHEN and CDR2 SYDVKM. The CDR3 has 13 residues. The CDR3 is CASHGLRGVTIYF. The DNA for the CDR3 is TGTGCCAGCCACGGACTCCGTGGAGTCACCATATATTTT.

This clonotype occurred a few times. This chain links TRBV25-1 with TRBJ1-2; no reliable D call. This CDR3 spans 15 amino acids. Germline CDR1 and CDR2: MGHDK and SYGVNS. Trimming took off 4 bases at V and 2 bases at J, with 14 bases between the two ends. This CDR3 is CASSGPGIGNYGYTF. CDR3 DNA: TGTGCCAGCAGTGGCCCAGGAATCGGCAACTATGGCTACACCTTC.

The sample holds a few counts of this clonotype. The genes are TRBV7-3 and TRBJ2-2; 14 nucleotides agree with TRBD2. Germline V CDR1 and CDR2: SGHTA, FQGTGA. The CDR3 spans 18 residues. Germline trimming cut 5 bases from V and 7 bases from J; bases unmatched to any gene: 12. For the CDR3, the DNA is TGTGCCAGCAGCCCAACTTCCGGGACTAGCGGGAGTGACGGGGAGCTGTTTTTT. Amino acids: CASSPTSGTSGSDGELFF.

The chain recombines TRBV24-1 with TRBJ2-5, with D maybe TRBD1 (6 bases). The CDR3 sequence is 12 residues long. Germline V gene lookup returns CDR1 KGHDR and CDR2 SFDVKD. Between the trimmed V and J ends, which lost 8 bases and 6 bases, there was a span of 12 bases. The CDR3 protein is CATNSRGKTQYF. For the CDR3, the DNA is TGTGCCACCAACTCTAGGGGGAAGACCCAGTACTTC.

This clonotype was counted a single time. The V call is TRBV6-5, the J call TRBJ2-7; TRBD1 aligns across 8 bases. After removal of 4 bases from V and 6 bases from J, the junction contained 11 bases not matched to a gene. This CDR3 is 15 amino acids long. Per the germline V gene, CDR1 is MNHEY and CDR2 is SVGAGI. This chain's CDR3 is CASSLGQGSLGEQYF. For the CDR3, the DNA is TGTGCCAGCAGTTTAGGACAGGGTTCTCTGGGCGAGCAGTACTTC.

This clonotype was recorded at least ten times. This chain joins TRBV20-1 and TRBJ2-5; D gene unclear. The V and J ends lost 3 bases and 4 bases respectively, with 15 bases between them. Per germline, CDR1 DFQATT and CDR2 SNEGSKA (reference sequence). The CDR3 sequence is 14 residues long. CDR3 in amino acids: CSASPPPLRETQYF. DNA for the CDR3: TGCAGTGCTAGTCCCCCCCCACTTAGAGAGACCCAGTACTTC.

V and J are TRBV6-1 and TRBJ2-6, with 7 nucleotides matching TRBD2. V shed 10 bases, J shed 4 bases, and the junction held 10 bases outside the gene matches. CDR3 size: 15 residues. Germline CDR1 MNHNS, CDR2 SASEGT. CDR3 sequence: CATRRGGSGANVLTF. CDR3 DNA sequence: TGTGCCACCCGAAGGGGAGGGTCGGGGGCCAACGTCCTGACTTTC.